This T cell receptor (beta chain) was captured by sequencing in a study of OX40 agonist ivuxolimab in advanced cancers. The assay was immunoSEQ multiplex PCR, and TCRdb's table has in-frame clones only and misses some. The table has roughly 70,000 clones, around nine tenths seen once. Peripheral blood came from all dose cohorts at three timepoints. The CDR3 loop spans 14 amino acids. Trimming pared 10 bases from V and 0 bases from J, leaving 13 bases between. Germline V gene sequence: CDR1 MDHEN, CDR2 SYDVKM. The specimen comprised CD4+ or CD8+ T cells sorted from blood, sampled in a trial of the OX40 agonist ivuxolimab. This chain joins TRBV28 and TRBJ1-3; the D is unclear. This TCR was sampled from an adult with an advanced solid tumor such as melanoma, head and neck, liver or kidney cancer. Written as DNA, the CDR3 is TGTGCCATTGGAGGGCCCTTCTCTGGAAACACCATATATTTT. It translates to CAIGGPFSGNTIYF.